This T cell receptor (beta chain) originates from a study of cytomegalovirus exposure and HLA in healthy donors. The wider study: The roughly 670 first-cohort repertoires shared a platform with the 120 or so validation repertoires, as reported in a later analysis. Study-level results: A few of the chains that were CMV-associated were confirmed in vitro to be specific for CMV antigens. Generally TCR sequences proved uncommon, though certain public TCRs appeared in numerous donors. In a later analysis, first-cohort TCR clusters were found to tend to co-occur in the 100 to 150 validation repertoires.

Trimming removed 4 bases at V and 4 bases at J, with 5 bases between. CDR1 and CDR2 (germline): MDHEN, SYDVKM. This CDR3 is built from 13 residues. Details on this clone: Its cognate antigen is unknown.

The protocol was immunoSEQ multiplex PCR, while the TCRdb copy is restricted to in-frame clones and leaves out a portion. The data contain some 150,000 clones, 70% to 90% of them singletons. Sequencing was done on a sample of PBMCs. The sequence came from a woman aged 18-29 years in good health and CMV-seropositive. V and J are TRBV28 and TRBJ1-6; TRBD1 is a possible D gene (5 bases). The chain's CDR3 is CASSSGYNSPLHF. As DNA, the CDR3 is TGTGCCAGCAGTTCAGGGTATAATTCACCCCTCCACTTT.